This TCR beta chain comes out of a study of T cells in Graves' hyperthyroidism and ophthalmopathy. TCR beta CDR3 regions were amplified from RNA. TCR CDR3 underwent first-round RT-PCR with the HTBI primer set. TCRdb reanalysed the multiplex PCR reads using MiXCR and keeps one entry per CDR3 protein. This table holds approximately 590,000 distinct CDR3 sequences, about 43% found once. V trimming: 5 bases; J trimming: 1 base; junction bases outside the gene matches: 4. The CDR3 has 15 residues. The sequenced sample consisted of peripheral blood or thyroid tissue (not recorded which). The gene calls are TRBV12-3 or TRBV12-4 and TRBJ1-2, with 10 bases aligning to TRBD1. This receptor was obtained from a woman under 30 with Graves' hyperthyroidism. The CDR3 bases are TGTGCCAGCAGTACCGGGACAGGGGATAACTATGGCTACACCTTC. Its protein product is CASSTGTGDNYGYTF.